This T cell receptor (beta chain) comes out of a study of T cells expressing NK-cell markers. TCRdb reanalyzed the 5' RACE reads, giving one entry per CDR3 protein sequence and no DNA. Across fewer than 400,000 distinct CDR3 sequences, the top ten clones capture 9.5% to 12% of the sample. About this clonotype: The antigen is not known.

The germline V gene has CDR1 DFQATT and CDR2 SNEGSKA (reference sequence). The CDR3 extends over 14 amino acids. Study-wide results and caveats: Similarly, these clonotypes led the CD3+CD56-NKG2C+ fraction as well in a few donors.

Sequencing was done on a sample of blood T cells: a sorted CD56 or NKG2C T cell subset, CD4+ or CD8+ T cells, or bulk PBMC T cells (not recorded which). This chain joins TRBV20-1 and TRBJ2-3; TCRdb designates TRBD2, a call that cannot be tested without DNA. This clonotype was obtained from a woman in her forties or fifties in good health. CDR3 region: CSAQLAASTDTQYF.